Following are 4 T cell receptor beta chains from one sample sequenced in a study of blood T cell repertoires in COVID-19. Produced via immunoSEQ multiplex PCR; TCRdb's table is partial and in-frame only. This table holds about 39,000 clones, about 90% found once. Specimen: peripheral blood. The receptors here all came from a man aged 55-75 years with acute or convalescent COVID-19.

This clone appeared once. This chain joins TRBV5-4 and TRBJ2-3, with 15 bases aligning to TRBD2. This CDR3 has 17 residues. With V trimmed by 4 bases and J by 2 bases, 5 bases remained unmatched. Per the germline V gene, CDR1 is SGHNT and CDR2 is YYREEE (reference sequence). CDR3 sequence reads: CASSPGLAGGFTDTQYF. The DNA of the CDR3 is TGTGCCAGCAGCCCCGGACTAGCGGGGGGGTTCACAGATACGCAGTATTTT.

V is TRBV11-3 and J is TRBJ1-1, with a possible D match to TRBD1 (5 bases). Germline V gene lookup returns CDR1 SGHNT and CDR2 YENEEA. V lost 2 bases and J 0 bases, leaving 10 bases between the germline ends. The CDR3 is 15 residues long. CDR3 DNA: TGTGCCAGCAGCTTATCTGGGGCCTTGAACACTGAAGCTTTCTTT. Translated: CASSLSGALNTEAFF.

CDR3 sequence: CASSLFEASDTQYF. The CDR3 region has the DNA TGTGCCAGCAGCTTATTCGAGGCCTCAGATACGCAGTATTTT. The chain joins TRBV7-2 to TRBJ2-3; D unclear. The CDR3 is 14 residues long. Germline lookup yields CDR1 SGHTA and CDR2 FQGNSA. V lost 2 bases and J lost 4, with 10 bases in between.

V gene TRBV5-1 combines with J gene TRBJ2-7; 7 bases agree with TRBD2. V gave up 0 bases and J gave up 2 bases; unmatched junction bases: 8. This CDR3 region has 16 residues. Germline V gene lookup returns CDR1 SGHRS and CDR2 YFSETQ. The CDR3 loop is CASSLEEMAGAYEQYF. As DNA, the CDR3 is TGCGCCAGCAGCTTGGAAGAGATGGCGGGGGCCTACGAGCAGTACTTC.